This TCR beta chain was sequenced for a study of naive CD8 T cells in extremely preterm neonates. Study-wide results and caveats: Shared CDR3 nucleotide sequences: preterm roughly 2.7%, term approximately 0.37%, children 0.03%, adults 0.0095% to 0.01%. Preterm neonates had significantly lower iChao1 richness than other age groups. Compared with older groups, preterm CDR3s were shorter, with fewer N additions and less trimming.

The CDR3 consists of 16 residues. The V gene's germline CDR1 is SGHNT and CDR2 YYREEE (reference sequence). V shed 0 bases and J 9 bases; nucleotides not matched to a gene: 6. Method: immunoSEQ multiplex PCR; TCRdb's copy keeps in-frame clones and lacks some. The table shows about 4,900 clones, with 97% occurring only once. In the case of this clone: Its antigen is not known.

Cord blood came from elective full-term cesareans at roughly 35-42 weeks without labor or membrane rupture. Pregnancies with fetal demise, active maternal HSV infection or known maternal HIV were excluded. Sequencing was performed on naive CD8+ T cells from cord blood. The chain uses TRBV5-4 and TRBJ2-1; TRBD2 matches at 13 bases. This sequence was found in a newborn in good health. In nucleotides, the CDR3 is TGTGCCAGCAGCTTGGGTACTAGCGGGGGGGCCAGTGAGCAGTTCTTC. Its protein product is CASSLGTSGGASEQFF.